Below are 27 T cell receptor beta chains sequenced from a single sample in a study of cytomegalovirus exposure and HLA in healthy donors. Primers: 60 Vbeta forward and 13 Jbeta reverse. This table comes from immunoSEQ multiplex PCR, and its TCRdb copy is limited to in-frame clones, with some not included. The profile shows 120,000 or so clones, about 84% of them singletons. The sample consisted of PBMCs. These receptors came from a young man in good health and CMV-seropositive.

The chain uses TRBV19 and TRBJ2-7; the match to TRBD1 covers 9 bases. This CDR3 is 17 amino acids long. The trim removed 5 bases at V and 3 bases at J, leaving 14 bases unmatched. From germline, CDR1 is LNHDA and CDR2 SQIVND (reference sequence). CDR3 bases: TGTGCCAGTAGTCTTATCCGACAGGGGGGATTGTTCTACGAGCAGTACTTC. It specifies CASSLIRQGGLFYEQYF.

The V and J genes are TRBV7-9 and TRBJ2-7, with TRBD1 matching over 10 bases. The length of the CDR3 is 16 residues. Trimming took 6 bases from V and 9 from J; bases not matched to a gene: 17. Germline loops: CDR1 SEHNR, CDR2 FQNEAQ (reference sequence). The CDR3 sequence: CASSTSRDRGPSRQYF. The CDR3 DNA follows: TGTGCCAGCAGTACCTCTAGGGACAGGGGTCCCTCGCGGCAGTACTTC.

The chain carries TRBV7-9 and TRBJ2-1; perhaps TRBD2 as D (5 bases). The CDR3 is 15 amino acids. Germline V lookup: CDR1 SEHNR, CDR2 FQNEAQ (reference sequence). Trimming shortened V by 4 bases and J by 0 bases, and 10 bases separated the two germline ends. The CDR3 DNA reads TGTGCCAGCAGCTCCCAGCGGTACTCCTACAATGAGCAGTTCTTC. Translating it yields CASSSQRYSYNEQFF.

On this clone itself: Other DNA variants within this sample encode the same CDR3. CDR3 protein: CARLPLPYSNQPQHF. CDR3 nucleotide sequence: TGTGCCAGACTACCCCTACCTTATAGCAATCAGCCCCAGCATTTT. The rearrangement links TRBV7-5 to TRBJ1-5. TRBV7-5 constitutes a pseudogene. The CDR3 has 15 residues.

The V and J genes are TRBV4-1 and TRBJ2-5; the D gene is possibly TRBD2 (5 bases). CDR3 length equals 16 residues. Germline values: CDR1 MGHRA, CDR2 YSYEKL. V lost 1 base, J lost 2 bases, and 14 bases lay in between. CDR3 residues: CASSQAELAEQETQYF. The CDR3 region has the DNA TGCGCCAGCAGCCAAGCGGAGCTAGCAGAACAAGAGACCCAGTACTTC.

The chain is built from TRBV10-3 and TRBJ1-6; D is unclear. The germline gives CDR1 ENHRY, CDR2 SYGVKD. Between the trimmed V and J ends, which lost 3 bases and 10 bases, there was a span of 10 bases. The CDR3 has 13 amino acids. The CDR3 DNA sequence: TGTGCCATCAGTGATTCCGGGTACTCACCCCTCCACTTT. It is translated as CAISDSGYSPLHF.

This clone was picked up a small number of times. V gene TRBV15 combines with J gene TRBJ2-7; 8 bases are a match to TRBD1. The ends lost 3 bases at V and 3 bases at J; junction bases unmatched: 7. Germline V lookup: CDR1 LNHNV, CDR2 YYDKDF (reference sequence). The CDR3 covers 15 residues. The CDR3: CATSSGTGGHYEQYF. The CDR3 DNA reads TGTGCCACCAGCAGCGGGACAGGTGGACACTACGAGCAGTACTTC.

The chain carries TRBV27 and TRBJ2-7, with 7 bases identical to TRBD1. Looked up from germline, CDR1 is MNHEY and CDR2 is SMNVEV (reference sequence). The trim removed 5 bases at V and 4 bases at J, leaving 14 bases unmatched. There are 16 residues in the CDR3. CDR3 sequence (DNA): TGTGCCAGCAGTGCACGAGACAGGGTAACACTATACGAGCAGTACTTC. This encodes CASSARDRVTLYEQYF.

J is TRBJ2-5 and V is TRBV4-3; 10 bases are shared with TRBD2. CDR1 is LGHNA, CDR2 YSLEER, per germline. Losses at the gene ends were 4 bases for V and 4 bases for J; bases not matched to a gene: 6. CDR3 length: 15 amino acids. DNA of the CDR3: TGCGCCAGCAGCCCTGGGACTAGCGACGCAGAGACCCAGTACTTC. Residues: CASSPGTSDAETQYF.

This clone appeared a few times. The chain uses TRBV19 and TRBJ1-6; 8 bases fit TRBD1. CDR3 size: 16 residues. Germline V gives CDR1 LNHDA, CDR2 SQIVND (reference sequence). The V gene end was trimmed by 4 bases and the J gene end by 7 bases; junction bases not matched to a gene: 9. CDR3 amino acids: CASSNLGQGQNSPLHF. CDR3 in DNA: TGTGCCAGTAGTAACCTCGGACAGGGACAAAATTCACCCCTCCACTTT.

The V call is TRBV6-1, the J call TRBJ1-1; D gene ambiguous. V was shortened by 5 bases and J by 3 bases, with 13 bases between the two germline ends. Germline CDR1 and CDR2: MNHNS and SASEGT. The CDR3 covers 14 residues. Here the CDR3 reads CASSLGGSDTEAFF. The CDR3 bases are TGTGCCAGCAGTCTGGGAGGGTCCGACACTGAAGCTTTCTTT.

V usage is TRBV5-1 and J usage is TRBJ2-1; the match to TRBD1 covers 7 bases. CDR3 size: 15 residues. Germline V gene lookup returns CDR1 SGHRS and CDR2 YFSETQ. V lost 2 bases, J lost 9 bases, and 11 bases stayed unmatched. The CDR3 DNA sequence: TGCGCCAGCAGCTTAAGCGGCAGGGGGTTAGGTGAGCAGTTCTTC. This sequence encodes CASSLSGRGLGEQFF. Using reference TRBV5-1 and TRBJ2-1 for the parts outside the CDR3, the full variable domain is KAGVTQTPRYLIKTRGQQVTLSCSPISGHRSVSWYQQTPGQGLQFLFEYFSETQRNKGNFPGRFSGRQFSNSRSEMNVSTLELGDSALYLCASSLSGRGLGEQFFGPGTRLTVL.

This clone is a singleton in its sample. This rearrangement joins TRBV7-2 to TRBJ2-3; TRBD1 matches at 10 bases. Unmatched junction bases numbered 3, after V lost 1 base and J lost 2 bases. This CDR3 region has 16 residues. Germline CDR1 is SGHTA and CDR2 is FQGNSA. The CDR3 loop is CASSLGGQGNTDTQYF. CDR3 nucleotides: TGTGCCAGCAGCTTAGGGGGACAGGGGAACACAGATACGCAGTATTTT.

V usage is TRBV7-2 and J usage is TRBJ2-5; TRBD1 matches at 10 bases. The V and J ends lost 5 bases and 5 bases, in that order; junction bases with no gene match: 8. Germline V lookup: CDR1 SGHTA, CDR2 FQGNSA. This CDR3 contains 15 residues. The CDR3, as DNA: TGTGCCAGCAGCCAATGGGACAGGGGTGCGGAGACCCAGTACTTC. Translating gives CASSQWDRGAETQYF.

The chain joins TRBV10-2 to TRBJ1-5; 7 bases are shared with TRBD1. The J segment lost 3 bases and the V segment lost 4 bases, leaving 6 bases of the junction unmatched. The germline CDR1 and CDR2 sequences are WSHSY and SAAADI. The CDR3 runs 15 residues. The CDR3 DNA reads TGCGCCAGCAGTGCTGCGGGACAGCTCAATCAGCCCCAGCATTTT. Protein sequence: CASSAAGQLNQPQHF.

As for this clone: The germline gene is not matched at one end of the junction; a read error may be the cause. V is TRBV7-7 and J is TRBJ2-1; the match to TRBD2 covers 8 bases. The CDR3 contains 15 residues. CDR1 and CDR2 from the germline V gene are SSHAT and FNYEAQ (reference sequence). The CDR3 protein is CASSRDSGNRNEQFF. CDR3 nucleotides: TGTGCTAGCAGTAGGGATAGCGGGAACCGGAATGAGCAGTTCTTC.

The chain links TRBV7-9 to TRBJ2-1; 9 nucleotides match TRBD1. Germline V gives CDR1 SEHNR, CDR2 FQNEAQ (reference sequence). V was pared by 8 bases and J by 2 bases, with 10 bases of the junction left unmatched. The CDR3 covers 16 residues. CDR3 sequence reads: CASLGLWTGAYNEQFF. The CDR3 DNA is TGTGCCAGCCTTGGATTATGGACAGGGGCCTACAATGAGCAGTTCTTC.

J is TRBJ1-2 and V is TRBV5-4, with D uncertain. Germline-derived CDR1 and CDR2 are SGHNT and YYREEE (reference sequence). This CDR3 is 13 amino acids long. The V and J ends lost 2 bases and 8 bases respectively, with 13 bases between them. CDR3 nucleotide sequence: TGTGCCAGCAGCTTAATACACGTGGAGGGCTACACCTTC. Translating gives CASSLIHVEGYTF.

This chain links TRBV7-8 with TRBJ1-5; 11 bases map to TRBD1. Germline V gene sequence: CDR1 SGHVS, CDR2 FQNEAQ. The trim removed 5 bases at V and 6 bases at J, leaving 6 bases unmatched. This CDR3 is built from 15 residues. This CDR3 reads CASSLRTGGVQPQHF. The DNA for the CDR3 is TGTGCCAGCAGCCTCCGGACAGGGGGCGTTCAGCCCCAGCATTTT.

This chain joins TRBV4-1 and TRBJ2-5, with TRBD2 matching 7 bases. J gave up 2 bases and V 4 bases, and 10 bases lay outside the gene matches. CDR3 length: 16 residues. CDR1 MGHRA and CDR2 YSYEKL come from the germline V gene. CDR3 protein: CASSRLAPALQETQYF. Here the CDR3 DNA reads TGCGCCAGCAGCCGACTAGCCCCCGCGCTACAAGAGACCCAGTACTTC.

This chain joins TRBV29-1 and TRBJ1-2, with D unclear. This CDR3 has 12 amino acids. V gave up 7 bases and J gave up 3 bases, with 12 bases separating them. Germline V gives CDR1 SQVTM, CDR2 ANQGSEA. The CDR3 nucleotides are TGCAGCGCCGAGGATTCGGACTATGGCTACACCTTC. It encodes CSAEDSDYGYTF.

The CDR3 nucleotides read TGTGCCAGCTCACCGGGCGGCGGACACCCGAACACTGAAGCTTTCTTT. Amino acid sequence: CASSPGGGHPNTEAFF. The chain couples TRBV18 to TRBJ1-1, with D perhaps matching TRBD1 (5 bases). Germline lookup yields CDR1 KGHSH and CDR2 LQKENI. The V and J ends lost 3 bases and 1 base respectively, with 15 bases between them. The CDR3 extends over 16 amino acids.

This sequence joins TRBV5-1 and TRBJ2-5, with 10 bases identical to TRBD2. The CDR3 extends over 16 amino acids. V dropped 0 bases and J dropped 2; count of bases not matched to a gene: 4. Germline lookup yields CDR1 SGHRS and CDR2 YFSETQ. CDR3 amino acids: CASSLVASGGQETQYF. The CDR3 coding sequence is TGCGCCAGCAGCTTGGTTGCTAGCGGGGGACAAGAGACCCAGTACTTC. The variable domain in full, with the rest retrieved from reference TRBV5-1 and TRBJ2-5, is KAGVTQTPRYLIKTRGQQVTLSCSPISGHRSVSWYQQTPGQGLQFLFEYFSETQRNKGNFPGRFSGRQFSNSRSEMNVSTLELGDSALYLCASSLVASGGQETQYFGPGTRLLVL.

The V call is TRBV7-2, the J call TRBJ2-5; 8 bases align to TRBD1. V gave up 5 bases and J gave up 7 bases; unmatched junction bases: 6. This CDR3 spans 13 amino acids. Germline CDR1 SGHTA, CDR2 FQGNSA. The CDR3 nucleotides are TGTGCCAGCAGCCTGACAGGGGTGGGGACCCAGTACTTC. It yields the protein CASSLTGVGTQYF.

This chain uses TRBV7-9 with TRBJ2-1; 11 nucleotides match TRBD2. Germline trimming cut 5 bases from V and 5 bases from J; bases unmatched to any gene: 11. The CDR3 contains 17 residues. Germline-derived CDR1 and CDR2 are SEHNR and FQNEAQ (reference sequence). The CDR3 DNA sequence: TGTGCCAGCAGCCGAAATAAACTAGCGGGGGTAGACAATGAGCAGTTCTTC. This translates into CASSRNKLAGVDNEQFF.

The chain's CDR3 is CASRPDRFGNEQFF. The CDR3 DNA reads TGTGCCAGCAGACCAGACAGGTTTGGCAATGAGCAGTTCTTC. V usage is TRBV7-8 and J usage is TRBJ2-1, with D perhaps matching TRBD1 (6 bases). V was cut by 6 bases and J by 6 bases, with 15 bases left in between. The CDR3 is 14 amino acids. Germline values: CDR1 SGHVS, CDR2 FQNEAQ.

V gene TRBV29-1 combines with J gene TRBJ2-3, with D maybe TRBD2 (7 bases). There are 16 residues in the CDR3. The V gene lost 4 bases and the J gene lost 2 bases, with 19 bases spanning the gap. Germline values: CDR1 SQVTM, CDR2 ANQGSEA. CDR3 loop: CSVAPRGGGNTDTQYF. The CDR3 DNA sequence: TGCAGCGTTGCCCCCCGCGGGGGCGGGAACACAGATACGCAGTATTTT.